The source of this T cell receptor beta chain is a study of T cells in Graves' hyperthyroidism and ophthalmopathy. Study-wide context: Before treatment of any kind, peripheral blood was taken at initial diagnosis.

Amplified regions were TCR beta CDR3 sequences from RNA transcripts. Using the HTBI primer set, a first-round RT-PCR was run on the TCR CDR3. Via MiXCR, TCRdb re-called the multiplex PCR reads, giving one row per CDR3 protein. This sample has over 250,000 distinct CDR3 sequences; less than 30% occur once, and the top ten carry over 25%. This clonotype was seen repeatedly, ten times or more. The antigen is not known. Hyperthyroidism patients were newly diagnosed, had disease duration under 2 months, and were aged 18 to 65 years. Findings of the study overall: Also found in blood were most expanded thyroid clonotypes above 0.001.

The CDR3 loop spans 15 amino acids. Trimming cost V 0 bases and J 4 bases; bases outside gene matches: 3. Germline assignment: CDR1 SGHRS and CDR2 YFSETQ. The sample consisted of blood. The genes are TRBV5-1 and TRBJ2-2, with 7 bases that match TRBD1. The origin of this receptor is a man between 35 and 55 years old with Graves' hyperthyroidism that later progressed to Graves' ophthalmopathy. CDR3 sequence (DNA): TGCGCCAGCAGCTTGGGCGACAGGGCCACCGGGGAGCTGTTTTTT. It specifies CASSLGDRATGELFF.